This note documents a single T cell receptor beta chain sequence. The data are from a study of T cell responses to AZD1222 COVID-19 vaccine. The CDR3 covers 14 residues. Germline V gives CDR1 GTSNPN, CDR2 SVGIG (reference sequence). The V end lost 3 bases, the J end lost 0 bases, and 9 bases lay between the germline ends. Generated by immunoSEQ multiplex PCR, the TCRdb table keeps only in-frame clones and is missing some. The sample holds about 120,000 clones, 86% seen once. The receptor comes from an adult who received the AZD1222 COVID-19 vaccine. The sequenced sample was peripheral blood, obtained 28 days after the second AZD1222 dose. This sequence joins TRBV30 and TRBJ1-3; D may be TRBD1 (5 bases). CDR3 residues: CAWRTVSSGNTIYF. CDR3 bases: TGTGCCTGGAGGACAGTTAGCTCTGGAAACACCATATATTTT.